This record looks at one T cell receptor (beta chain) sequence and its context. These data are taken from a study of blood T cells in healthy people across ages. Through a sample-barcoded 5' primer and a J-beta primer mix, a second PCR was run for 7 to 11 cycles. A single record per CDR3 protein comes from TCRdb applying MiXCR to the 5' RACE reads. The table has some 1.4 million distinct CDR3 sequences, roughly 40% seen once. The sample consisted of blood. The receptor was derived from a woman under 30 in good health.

Here the CDR3 reads CASSSLGGKLFF. The CDR3 region has the DNA TGTGCCAGCAGCTCACTAGGAGGAAAACTGTTTTTT. The V call is TRBV7-6, the J call TRBJ1-4; D gene unclear. Looked up from germline, CDR1 is SGHVS and CDR2 is FNYEAQ. The CDR3 runs to 12 residues. V was pared by 4 bases and J by 10 bases, with 10 bases between.